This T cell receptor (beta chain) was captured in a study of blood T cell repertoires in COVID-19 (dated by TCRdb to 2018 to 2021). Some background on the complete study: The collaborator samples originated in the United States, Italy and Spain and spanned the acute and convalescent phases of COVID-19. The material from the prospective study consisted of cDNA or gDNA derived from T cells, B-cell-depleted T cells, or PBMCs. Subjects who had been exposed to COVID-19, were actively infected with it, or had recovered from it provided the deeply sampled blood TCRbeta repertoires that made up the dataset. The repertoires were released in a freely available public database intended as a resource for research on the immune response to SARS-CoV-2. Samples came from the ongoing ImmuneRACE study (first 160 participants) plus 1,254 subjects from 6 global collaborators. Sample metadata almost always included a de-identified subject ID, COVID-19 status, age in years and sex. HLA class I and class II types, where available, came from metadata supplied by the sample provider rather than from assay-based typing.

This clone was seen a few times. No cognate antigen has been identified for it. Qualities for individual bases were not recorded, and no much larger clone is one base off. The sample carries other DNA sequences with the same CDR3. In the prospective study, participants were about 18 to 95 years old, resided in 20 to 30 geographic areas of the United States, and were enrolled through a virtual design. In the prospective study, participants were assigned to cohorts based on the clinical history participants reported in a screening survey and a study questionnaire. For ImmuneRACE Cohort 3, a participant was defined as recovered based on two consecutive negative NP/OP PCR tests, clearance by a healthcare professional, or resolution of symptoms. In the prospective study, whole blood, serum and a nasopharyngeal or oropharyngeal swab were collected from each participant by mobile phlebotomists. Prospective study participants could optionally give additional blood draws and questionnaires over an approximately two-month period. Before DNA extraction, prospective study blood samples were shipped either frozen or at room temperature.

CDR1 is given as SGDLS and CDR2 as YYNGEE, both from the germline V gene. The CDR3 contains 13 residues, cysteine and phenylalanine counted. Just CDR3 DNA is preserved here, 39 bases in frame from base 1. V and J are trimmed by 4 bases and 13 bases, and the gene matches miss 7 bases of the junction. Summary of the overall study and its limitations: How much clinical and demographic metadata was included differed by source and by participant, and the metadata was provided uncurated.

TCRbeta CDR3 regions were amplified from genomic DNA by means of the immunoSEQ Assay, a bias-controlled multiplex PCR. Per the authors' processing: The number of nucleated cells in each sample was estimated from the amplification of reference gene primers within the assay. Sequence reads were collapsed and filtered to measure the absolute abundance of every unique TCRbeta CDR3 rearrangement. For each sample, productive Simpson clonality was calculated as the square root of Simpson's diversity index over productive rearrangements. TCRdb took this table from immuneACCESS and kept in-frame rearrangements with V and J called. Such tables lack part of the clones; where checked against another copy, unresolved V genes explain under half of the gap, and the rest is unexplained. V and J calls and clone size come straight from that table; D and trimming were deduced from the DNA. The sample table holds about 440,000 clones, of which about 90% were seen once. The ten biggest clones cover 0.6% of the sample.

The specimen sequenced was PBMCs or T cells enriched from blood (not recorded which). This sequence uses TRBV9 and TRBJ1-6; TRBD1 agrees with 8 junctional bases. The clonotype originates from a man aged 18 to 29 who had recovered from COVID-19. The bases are TGTGCCAGCAGCTTTACAGGGGGGGGGCCCCTCCACTTT. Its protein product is CASSFTGGGPLHF.